The entry below describes one T cell receptor (beta chain). No antigen is known for it. These data come from a study of CD8 T cells in Susac syndrome. Random hexamers primed reverse transcription of about 0.45 to 1 ug RNA. Across 54 Vbeta and 13 Jbeta, immunoSEQ multiplex PCR amplified TCR beta CDR3. One entry per CDR3 protein, called by TCRdb with MiXCR from the immunoSEQ multiplex PCR reads. Found here are some 240,000 distinct CDR3 sequences, roughly 95% of them singletons; the top ten hold about 0.095%. Study conclusions and caveats: Clonal expansion was not seen in any Susac syndrome CD4+ T cell repertoire.

CD8+ and CD4+ T cells taken from blood had their TCR beta sequenced. Negative isolation was used for CD8+ and CD4+ T cells, and FACS enrichment was applied to TEMRA cells. Germline V gene lookup returns CDR1 SGHTA and CDR2 FQGTGA. The CDR3 consists of 15 residues. The junction had 4 bases not matched to a gene; V was cut back by 6 bases and J by 4 bases. The specimen sequenced was CD4+ T cells from PBMCs. V usage is TRBV7-3 and J usage is TRBJ2-3; 13 bases align to TRBD2. The TCR sequence derives from a human donor with Susac syndrome. The CDR3 loop is CASRGTSGTADTQYF. CDR3 nucleotide sequence: TGTGCCAGCAGGGGGACTAGCGGGACTGCAGATACGCAGTATTTT.